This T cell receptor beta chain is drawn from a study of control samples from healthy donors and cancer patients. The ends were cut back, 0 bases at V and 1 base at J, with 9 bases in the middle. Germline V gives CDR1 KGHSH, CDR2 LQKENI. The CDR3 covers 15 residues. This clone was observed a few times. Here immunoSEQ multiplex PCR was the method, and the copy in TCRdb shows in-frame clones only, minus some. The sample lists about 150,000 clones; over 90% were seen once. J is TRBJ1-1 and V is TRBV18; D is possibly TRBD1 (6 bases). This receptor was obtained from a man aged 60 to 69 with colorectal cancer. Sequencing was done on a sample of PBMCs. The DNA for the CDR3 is TGTGCCAGCTCACCACCGGGGGGGCGGAACACTGAAGCTTTCTTT. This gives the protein CASSPPGGRNTEAFF.